These 27 T cell receptor beta chains were sequenced from one sample in a study of blood T cell repertoires in COVID-19. TCRdb's table, derived via immunoSEQ multiplex PCR, lists solely in-frame clones and lacks some. Of 160,000 or so clones listed, 80% are singletons. Specimen: PBMCs or T cells enriched from blood (not recorded which). Receptors originate from a man between 35 and 55 years old who had recovered from COVID-19.

The chain joins TRBV5-1 to TRBJ1-2; 8 nucleotides agree with TRBD1. CDR1 and CDR2 from the germline V gene are SGHRS and YFSETQ. With V trimmed by 4 bases and J by 1 base, 9 bases remained unmatched. The CDR3 spans 16 residues. CDR3 DNA sequence: TGCGCCAGCAGCCCAAGTGTGACAGGGGTTAACTATGGCTACACCTTC. Translated, it gives CASSPSVTGVNYGYTF.

This clone came up once. The chain links TRBV21-1 to TRBJ2-2; the table's D call, TRBD1, has no DNA check behind it. TRBV21-1 is listed as a pseudogene. The CDR3 loop spans 15 amino acids. The DNA for the CDR3 is TGTGCCAGCAGGAGTCTGAGGGGGAGCACCGGGGAGCTGTTTTTT. Translating gives CASRSLRGSTGELFF.

This rearrangement joins TRBV2 to TRBJ2-7; TRBD1 matches 7 bases. The ends lost 1 base at V and 2 bases at J; junction bases unmatched: 5. Germline CDR1 is SNHLY and CDR2 is FYNNEI. The CDR3 is 15 residues long. The CDR3 loop reads CASSEVATGTYEQYV. CDR3 nucleotides: TGTGCCAGCAGTGAAGTCGCGACAGGGACCTACGAGCAGTACGTC.

This clone has just a few counts. The chain is built from TRBV3-1 (or the pseudogene TRBV3-2) and TRBJ2-2; TRBD2 agrees at 7 bases. The J segment lost 3 bases and the V segment lost 1 base, leaving 2 bases of the junction unmatched. In germline, CDR1 is LGHDT, CDR2 YNNKEL (reference sequence). This CDR3 is built from 15 residues. The CDR3 region has the DNA TGTGCCAGCAGCCAAGGGCTAGCGGACACCGGGGAGCTGTTTTTT. Protein: CASSQGLADTGELFF.

V and J are TRBV27 and TRBJ1-2, with a tentative D call TRBD1 (6 bases). V lost 7 bases, J lost 5 bases, and 14 bases lay in between. The CDR3 is made up of 13 amino acids. Germline assignment: CDR1 MNHEY and CDR2 SMNVEV (reference sequence). This CDR3 is CASKLDRAYGYTF. DNA for the CDR3: TGTGCCAGCAAATTGGACAGAGCTTATGGCTACACCTTC.

In this sample, this clone turned up once. The chain employs TRBV24-1 and TRBJ2-2; 11 bases are shared with TRBD2. The CDR3 is made up of 17 amino acids. Germline CDR1 is KGHDR and CDR2 is SFDVKD. V dropped 5 bases and J dropped 3; count of bases not matched to a gene: 7. The CDR3 bases are TGTGCCACCAGTGGCTTACTAGCGGGGGTGGACACCGGGGAGCTGTTTTTT. This sequence encodes CATSGLLAGVDTGELFF.

The genes are TRBV2 and TRBJ2-2, with D maybe TRBD2 (6 bases). The germline V and J ends were trimmed by 6 bases and 0 bases, with 14 bases remaining between them. This CDR3 spans 16 amino acids. Germline V lookup: CDR1 SNHLY, CDR2 FYNNEI. CDR3: CASRRTGVTNTGELFF. In DNA, the CDR3 is TGTGCCAGCAGACGAACGGGGGTCACGAACACCGGGGAGCTGTTTTTT.

This clone came up a few times. Relative to the germline gene, one junction end is altered; a read error may explain this. The gene calls are TRBV7-9 and TRBJ1-3; D is uncertain. Germline CDR1 and CDR2: SEHNR and FQNEAQ (reference sequence). This CDR3 contains 15 residues. This CDR3 is CASSLASRTGNTIYF. The DNA for the CDR3 is TGTGCCAGCAGCCTAGCTAGCCGAACTGGAAACACCATATATTTT.

This clone was seen a few times. V is TRBV5-1 and J is TRBJ2-3; tentative D call: TRBD1 (5 bases). This CDR3 spans 14 amino acids. The V end was cut by 0 bases, the J end by 3 bases, with 8 bases between. The germline CDR1 and CDR2 sequences are SGHRS and YFSETQ. CDR3 region: CASSLGGSTDTQYF. CDR3 coding DNA: TGCGCCAGCAGCTTGGGGGGCAGTACAGATACGCAGTATTTT.

The rearrangement joins TRBV27 to TRBJ2-6, with D unclear. This CDR3 is built from 15 residues. V lost 11 bases, J lost 0 bases, and 14 bases lay in between. Germline V lookup: CDR1 MNHEY, CDR2 SMNVEV (reference sequence). The CDR3 nucleotides are TGTGCCTCCGGAGTTAGGAGCTCTGGGGCCAACGTCCTGACTTTC. Translating gives CASGVRSSGANVLTF.

This clone was picked up a small number of times. The V and J genes are TRBV6-2 or TRBV6-3 and TRBJ1-2; 7 bases line up with TRBD1. V trimming: 5 bases; J trimming: 7 bases; junction bases outside the gene matches: 7. Germline V gives CDR1 MNHEY, CDR2 SVGEGT. The CDR3 spans 13 residues. The CDR3 DNA reads as TGTGCCAGCAGTCCCGACAGGGTATTTGGCTACACCTTC. It yields the protein CASSPDRVFGYTF.

V is TRBV19 and J is TRBJ1-1; the D is unclear. V shed 3 bases and J shed 5 bases, with 7 bases lying between them. This CDR3 comprises 12 residues. Germline values: CDR1 LNHDA, CDR2 SQIVND (reference sequence). CDR3 nucleotides: TGTGCCAGTAGTATCGCGGAAACTGAAGCTTTCTTT. This gives the protein CASSIAETEAFF.

The chain is built from TRBV6-6 and TRBJ1-1, with 11 positions matching TRBD1. Unmatched junction bases numbered 7, after V lost 5 bases and J lost 5 bases. This CDR3 has 15 amino acids. The germline CDR1 and CDR2 sequences are MNHNY and SVGAGI (reference sequence). The CDR3 DNA is TGTGCCAGCAGTAAACGGACAGGGGGCGTTACTGAAGCTTTCTTT. Residues: CASSKRTGGVTEAFF.

This clone came up once. The chain has TRBV30 and TRBJ2-5; 9 bases are a match to TRBD1. V shed 3 bases, J shed 4 bases, and the junction held 9 bases outside the gene matches. CDR3 length: 15 residues. The V gene's germline CDR1 is GTSNPN and CDR2 SVGIG (reference sequence). CDR3 protein: CAWSDTGGRRETQYF. The CDR3 nucleotides are TGTGCCTGGAGCGATACAGGGGGCCGCCGAGAGACCCAGTACTTC.

This rearrangement joins TRBV28 to TRBJ2-5, with 15 bases matching TRBD2. Germline CDR1 reads MDHEN; CDR2 reads SYDVKM. The length of the CDR3 is 17 residues. Trimming removed 2 bases from V and 5 bases from J; junction bases left unmatched: 6. CDR3 region: CASSLRTSGGAWETQYF. The CDR3 coding sequence is TGTGCCAGCAGTTTAAGGACTAGCGGGGGGGCCTGGGAGACCCAGTACTTC.

The chain joins TRBV9 to TRBJ1-3; D is unclear. Germline-derived CDR1 and CDR2 are SGDLS and YYNGEE. There are 15 residues in the CDR3. Between the trimmed V and J ends, which lost 0 bases and 0 bases, there was a span of 7 bases. CDR3 sequence reads: CASSVEASSGNTIYF. CDR3 DNA sequence: TGTGCCAGCAGCGTAGAAGCTTCCTCTGGAAACACCATATATTTT.

J is TRBJ1-5 and V is TRBV5-1; D might be TRBD1 (6 bases). This CDR3 has 14 residues. V lost 0 bases to trimming and J lost 5 bases, with 9 bases between them. The germline V gene encodes CDR1 SGHRS and CDR2 YFSETQ. CDR3 loop: CASSLEAGDQPQHF. The CDR3 nucleotides are TGCGCCAGCAGCTTGGAGGCAGGGGATCAGCCCCAGCATTTT.

This chain uses TRBV7-2 with TRBJ2-5; TRBD2 matches 8 bases. V lost 5 bases, J lost 13 bases, and 9 bases stayed unmatched. The CDR3 is 12 amino acids. The germline CDR1 and CDR2 sequences are SGHTA and FQGNSA. CDR3 in amino acids: CASSDEIAGRYF. The CDR3 nucleotides are TGTGCCAGCAGCGACGAAATAGCGGGGAGGTACTTC.

The chain uses TRBV7-9 and TRBJ1-2, with a tentative D call TRBD1 (6 bases). Germline CDR1 is SEHNR and CDR2 is FQNEAQ (reference sequence). This CDR3 comprises 13 residues. Between the trimmed V and J ends, which lost 5 bases and 4 bases, there was a span of 11 bases. The CDR3 loop is CASSPQGLYGYTF. In nucleotides, the CDR3 is TGTGCCAGCAGCCCACAGGGCCTCTATGGCTACACCTTC.

The chain employs TRBV5-1 and TRBJ2-2; D is undetermined. Germline CDR1 and CDR2: SGHRS and YFSETQ. The CDR3 runs 15 residues. The V and J ends lost 2 bases and 2 bases respectively, with 10 bases between them. CDR3 nucleotides: TGCGCCAGCAGCTTAACGACAAGTAACACCGGGGAGCTGTTTTTT. Its translation: CASSLTTSNTGELFF. The variable domain in full, completed from reference TRBV5-1 and TRBJ2-2, reads KAGVTQTPRYLIKTRGQQVTLSCSPISGHRSVSWYQQTPGQGLQFLFEYFSETQRNKGNFPGRFSGRQFSNSRSEMNVSTLELGDSALYLCASSLTTSNTGELFFGEGSRLTVL.

V is TRBV18 and J is TRBJ2-2, with D perhaps TRBD1 (6 bases). The germline gives CDR1 KGHSH, CDR2 LQKENI. This CDR3 is built from 14 residues. V lost 5 bases, J lost 5 bases, and 12 bases lay in between. CDR3 amino acids: CASSRPGVTGELFF. As DNA, the CDR3 is TGTGCCAGCTCAAGGCCAGGGGTTACCGGGGAGCTGTTTTTT. The full variable domain, its missing parts supplied by reference TRBV18 and TRBJ2-2, is NAGVMQNPRHLVRRRGQEARLRCSPMKGHSHVYWYRQLPEEGLKFMVYLQKENIIDESGMPKERFSAEFPKEGPSILRIQQVVRGDSAAYFCASSRPGVTGELFFGEGSRLTVL.

CDR3 coding DNA: TGCGCCAGCAGCCCCACTTTCGGGACAGGGGACGAAAAACTGTTTTTT. This encodes CASSPTFGTGDEKLFF. V and J are TRBV5-1 and TRBJ1-4, with 10 bases that match TRBD1. Germline V gene sequence: CDR1 SGHRS, CDR2 YFSETQ. The V segment lost 4 bases and the J segment 8 bases; nucleotides outside the gene matches: 11. This CDR3 comprises 16 residues. The full variable domain, with the rest looked up from reference TRBV5-1 and TRBJ1-4, is KAGVTQTPRYLIKTRGQQVTLSCSPISGHRSVSWYQQTPGQGLQFLFEYFSETQRNKGNFPGRFSGRQFSNSRSEMNVSTLELGDSALYLCASSPTFGTGDEKLFFGSGTQLSVL.

The chain uses TRBV6-5 and TRBJ2-1; the D gene is possibly TRBD2 (6 bases). Germline V gives CDR1 MNHEY, CDR2 SVGAGI. The V and J ends lost 7 bases and 4 bases respectively, with 14 bases between them. This CDR3 region has 14 residues. The CDR3 sequence is CASNSPGAYNEQFF. The CDR3 DNA reads TGTGCCAGCAATTCCCCGGGAGCATACAATGAGCAGTTCTTC.

The V gene is TRBV30, the J gene TRBJ1-2; possibly TRBD1 for D (6 bases). The CDR3 is 12 residues long. V was shortened by 8 bases and J by 6 bases, with 16 bases between the two germline ends. Germline loops: CDR1 GTSNPN, CDR2 SVGIG (reference sequence). For the CDR3, the DNA is TGTGCCCAGAAAGGGGGAGGGAATGGCTACACCTTC. As protein: CAQKGGGNGYTF. The full variable domain, rest sourced from reference TRBV30 and TRBJ1-2, is SQTIHQWPATLVQPVGSPLSLECTVEGTSNPNLYWYRQAAGRGLQLLFYSVGIGQISSEVPQNLSASRPQDRQFILSSKKLLLSDSGFYLCAQKGGGNGYTFGSGTRLTVV.

A few counts support this clone. This sequence joins TRBV5-4 and TRBJ1-6, with 7 positions matching TRBD1. Losses at the gene ends were 2 bases for V and 4 bases for J; bases not matched to a gene: 0. The germline gives CDR1 SGHNT, CDR2 YYREEE (reference sequence). The CDR3 is 14 residues long. The CDR3: CASSLQGYNSPLHF. The CDR3, as DNA: TGTGCCAGCAGCTTACAGGGGTATAATTCACCCCTCCACTTT. The complete variable domain, with remaining parts taken from reference TRBV5-4 and TRBJ1-6, reads ETGVTQSPTHLIKTRGQQVTLRCSSQSGHNTVSWYQQALGQGPQFIFQYYREEENGRGNFPPRFSGLQFPNYSSELNVNALELDDSALYLCASSLQGYNSPLHFGNGTRLTVT.

The chain recombines TRBV3-1 (or the pseudogene TRBV3-2) with TRBJ1-5, with D possibly matching TRBD1 (5 bases). This CDR3 has 15 residues. The V end was cut by 3 bases, the J end by 4 bases, with 13 bases between. Germline lookup yields CDR1 LGHDT and CDR2 YNNKEL (reference sequence). CDR3 in DNA: TGTGCCAGCAGCCAGGGTGGCAGGGCGAATCAGCCCCAGCATTTT. Protein product: CASSQGGRANQPQHF.

This clone was seen a few times. Within the sample, other DNA sequences also encode this same CDR3. V and J are TRBV18 and TRBJ1-5; TRBD1 aligns across 7 bases. Germline values: CDR1 KGHSH, CDR2 LQKENI. The trim removed 1 base at V and 5 bases at J, leaving 2 bases unmatched. The CDR3 is made up of 14 amino acids. DNA for the CDR3: TGTGCCAGCTCACCACAGGGGGCCGATCAGCCCCAGCATTTT. It is translated as CASSPQGADQPQHF.